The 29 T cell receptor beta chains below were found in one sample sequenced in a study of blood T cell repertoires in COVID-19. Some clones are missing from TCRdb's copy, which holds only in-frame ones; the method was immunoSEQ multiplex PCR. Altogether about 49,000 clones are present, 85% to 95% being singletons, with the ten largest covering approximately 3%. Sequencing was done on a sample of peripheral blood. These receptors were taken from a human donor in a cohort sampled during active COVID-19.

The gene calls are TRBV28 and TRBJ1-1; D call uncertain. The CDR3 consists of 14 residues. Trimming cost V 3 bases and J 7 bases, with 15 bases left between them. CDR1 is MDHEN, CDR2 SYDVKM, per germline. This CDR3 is CASSFSANGFEAFF. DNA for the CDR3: TGTGCCAGCAGTTTCTCGGCCAACGGGTTTGAAGCTTTCTTT.

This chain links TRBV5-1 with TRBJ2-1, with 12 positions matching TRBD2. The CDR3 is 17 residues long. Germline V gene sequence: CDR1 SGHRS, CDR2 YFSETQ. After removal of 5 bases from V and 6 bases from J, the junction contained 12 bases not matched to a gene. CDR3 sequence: CASSRGLAGNQLNEQFF. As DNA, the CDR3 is TGCGCCAGCAGTAGGGGACTAGCGGGCAACCAGCTCAATGAGCAGTTCTTC.

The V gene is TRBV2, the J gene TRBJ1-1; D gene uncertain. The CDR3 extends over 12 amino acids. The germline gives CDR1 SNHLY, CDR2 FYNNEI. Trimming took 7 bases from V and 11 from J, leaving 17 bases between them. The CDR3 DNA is TGTGCCAGCACCGGAGAGGGCGCGGCCGCTTTCTTT. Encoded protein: CASTGEGAAAFF. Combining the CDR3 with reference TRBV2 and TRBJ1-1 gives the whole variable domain EPEVTQTPSHQVTQMGQEVILRCVPISNHLYFYWYRQILGQKVEFLVSFYNNEISEKSEIFDDQFSVERPDGSNFTLKIRSTKLEDSAMYFCASTGEGAAAFFGQGTRLTVV.

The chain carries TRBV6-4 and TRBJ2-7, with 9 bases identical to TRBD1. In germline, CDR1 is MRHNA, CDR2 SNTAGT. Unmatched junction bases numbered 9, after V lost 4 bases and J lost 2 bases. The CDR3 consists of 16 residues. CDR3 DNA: TGTGCCAGCAGTGGCTCCGGGACAGGGCACCCCTACGAGCAGTACGTC. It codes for CASSGSGTGHPYEQYV.

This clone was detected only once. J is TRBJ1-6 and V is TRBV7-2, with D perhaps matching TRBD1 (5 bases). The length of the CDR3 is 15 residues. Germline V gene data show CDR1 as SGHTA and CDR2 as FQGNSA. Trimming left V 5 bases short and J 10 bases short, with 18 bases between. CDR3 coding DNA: TGTGCCAGCAGCCCAGGAGGAGGGGAGGGCTCACCCCTCCACTTT. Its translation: CASSPGGGEGSPLHF.

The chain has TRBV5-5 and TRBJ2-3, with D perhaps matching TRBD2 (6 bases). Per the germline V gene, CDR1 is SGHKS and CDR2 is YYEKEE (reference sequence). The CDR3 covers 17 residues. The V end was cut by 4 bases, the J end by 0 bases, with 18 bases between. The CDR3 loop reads CASSLLRGGTSTDTQYF. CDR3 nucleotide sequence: TGTGCCAGCAGCCTGTTGCGTGGCGGGACGAGCACAGATACGCAGTATTTT.

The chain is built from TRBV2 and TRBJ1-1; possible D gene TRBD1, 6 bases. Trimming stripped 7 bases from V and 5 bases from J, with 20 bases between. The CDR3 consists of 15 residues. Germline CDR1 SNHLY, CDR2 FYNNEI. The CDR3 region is CASNLLAGGLTEAFF. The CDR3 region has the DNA TGTGCCAGCAACCTTTTAGCGGGGGGCCTGACTGAAGCTTTCTTT.

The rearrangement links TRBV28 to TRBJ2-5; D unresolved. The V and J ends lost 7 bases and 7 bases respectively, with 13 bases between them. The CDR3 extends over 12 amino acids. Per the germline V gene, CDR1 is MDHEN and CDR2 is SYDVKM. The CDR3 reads CASTPPSGTQYF. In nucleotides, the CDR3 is TGTGCCAGCACCCCCCCATCGGGGACCCAGTACTTC.

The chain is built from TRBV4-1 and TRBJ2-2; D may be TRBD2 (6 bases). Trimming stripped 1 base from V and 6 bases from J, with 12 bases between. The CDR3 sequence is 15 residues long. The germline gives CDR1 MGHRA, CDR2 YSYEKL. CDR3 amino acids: CASSQVRGKAGELFF. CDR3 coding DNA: TGCGCCAGCAGCCAAGTTCGGGGGAAGGCCGGGGAGCTGTTTTTT.

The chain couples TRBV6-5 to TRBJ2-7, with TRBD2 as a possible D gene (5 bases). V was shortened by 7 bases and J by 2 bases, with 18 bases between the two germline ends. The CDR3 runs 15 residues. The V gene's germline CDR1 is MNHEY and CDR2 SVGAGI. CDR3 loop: CASTRGPEIPYEQYF. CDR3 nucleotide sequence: TGTGCCAGCACGAGAGGGCCAGAAATACCCTACGAGCAGTACTTC.

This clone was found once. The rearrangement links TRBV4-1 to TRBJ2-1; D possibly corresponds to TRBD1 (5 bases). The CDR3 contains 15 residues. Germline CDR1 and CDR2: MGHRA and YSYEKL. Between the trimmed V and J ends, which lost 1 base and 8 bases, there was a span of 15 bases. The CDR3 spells CASSQGSGSRDEQFF. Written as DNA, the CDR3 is TGCGCCAGCAGCCAAGGGTCCGGAAGCAGGGATGAGCAGTTCTTC.

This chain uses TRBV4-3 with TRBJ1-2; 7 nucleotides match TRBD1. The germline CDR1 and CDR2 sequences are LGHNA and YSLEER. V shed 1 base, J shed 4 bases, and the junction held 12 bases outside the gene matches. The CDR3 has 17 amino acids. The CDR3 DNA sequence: TGCGCCAGCAGCCAAGGGTGGATCCGACAGGGTCTCTATGGCTACACCTTC. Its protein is CASSQGWIRQGLYGYTF.

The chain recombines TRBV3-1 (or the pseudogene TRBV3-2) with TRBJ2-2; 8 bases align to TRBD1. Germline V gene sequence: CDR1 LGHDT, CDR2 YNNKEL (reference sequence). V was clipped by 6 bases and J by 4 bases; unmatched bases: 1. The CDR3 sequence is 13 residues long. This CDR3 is CASSDRGTGELFF. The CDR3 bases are TGTGCCAGCAGTGACAGGGGCACCGGGGAGCTGTTTTTT.

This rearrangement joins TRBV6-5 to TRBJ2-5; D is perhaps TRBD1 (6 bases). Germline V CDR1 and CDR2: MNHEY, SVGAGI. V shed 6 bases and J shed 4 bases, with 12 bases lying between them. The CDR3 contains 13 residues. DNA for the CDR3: TGTGCCAGCAGGGAGACAGGAGGAGAGACCCAGTACTTC. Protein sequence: CASRETGGETQYF.

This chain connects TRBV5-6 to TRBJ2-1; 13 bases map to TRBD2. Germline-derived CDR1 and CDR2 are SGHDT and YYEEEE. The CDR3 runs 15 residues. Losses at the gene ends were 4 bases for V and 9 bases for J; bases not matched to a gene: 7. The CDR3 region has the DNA TGTGCCAGCAGCCCCGGACTAGCGGGGGTTAGTGAGCAGTTCTTC. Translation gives CASSPGLAGVSEQFF.

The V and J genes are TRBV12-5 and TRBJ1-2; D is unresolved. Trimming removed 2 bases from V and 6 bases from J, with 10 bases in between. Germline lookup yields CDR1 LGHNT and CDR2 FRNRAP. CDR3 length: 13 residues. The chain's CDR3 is CASGLFQVHGYTF. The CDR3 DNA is TGTGCTAGTGGTTTGTTCCAGGTACATGGCTACACCTTC.

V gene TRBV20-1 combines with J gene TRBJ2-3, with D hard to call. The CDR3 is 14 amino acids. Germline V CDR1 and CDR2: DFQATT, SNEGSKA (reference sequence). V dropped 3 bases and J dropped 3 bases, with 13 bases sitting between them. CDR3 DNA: TGCAGTGCTAGTCTTCGTCGCGGTACAGATACGCAGTATTTT. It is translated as CSASLRRGTDTQYF.

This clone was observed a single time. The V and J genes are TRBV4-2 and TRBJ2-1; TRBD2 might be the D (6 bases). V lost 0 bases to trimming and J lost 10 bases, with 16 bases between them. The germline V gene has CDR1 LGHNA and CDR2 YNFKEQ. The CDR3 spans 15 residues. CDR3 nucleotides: TGTGCCAGCAGCCAAGATTCGGGCGGGACGGAGGAGCAGTTCTTC. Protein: CASSQDSGGTEEQFF.

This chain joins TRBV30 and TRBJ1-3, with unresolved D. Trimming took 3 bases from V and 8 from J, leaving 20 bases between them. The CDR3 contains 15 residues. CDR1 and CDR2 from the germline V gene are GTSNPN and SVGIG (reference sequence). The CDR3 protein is CAWRPRRDPVDTIYF. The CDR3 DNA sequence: TGTGCCTGGAGGCCACGGCGGGATCCGGTGGACACCATATATTTT.

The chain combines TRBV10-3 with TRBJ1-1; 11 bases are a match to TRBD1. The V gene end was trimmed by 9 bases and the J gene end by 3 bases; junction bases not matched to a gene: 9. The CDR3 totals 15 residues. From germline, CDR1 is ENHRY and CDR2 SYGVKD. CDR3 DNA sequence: TGTGCCATTCGGACAGGGGGCAATCGGGACACTGAAGCTTTCTTT. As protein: CAIRTGGNRDTEAFF.

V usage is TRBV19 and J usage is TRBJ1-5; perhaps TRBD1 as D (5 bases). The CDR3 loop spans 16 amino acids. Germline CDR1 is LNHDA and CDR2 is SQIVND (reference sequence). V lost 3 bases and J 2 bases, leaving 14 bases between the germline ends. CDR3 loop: CASSIRRFRGNQPQHF. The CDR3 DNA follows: TGTGCCAGTAGTATCAGGCGTTTCAGGGGCAATCAGCCCCAGCATTTT.

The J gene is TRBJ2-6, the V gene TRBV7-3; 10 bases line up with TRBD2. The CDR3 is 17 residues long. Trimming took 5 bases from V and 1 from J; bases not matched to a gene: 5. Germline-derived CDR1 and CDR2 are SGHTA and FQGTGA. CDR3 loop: CASSRAGGGSGANVLTF. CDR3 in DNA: TGTGCCAGCAGCCGAGCGGGAGGGGGGTCTGGGGCCAACGTCCTGACTTTC.

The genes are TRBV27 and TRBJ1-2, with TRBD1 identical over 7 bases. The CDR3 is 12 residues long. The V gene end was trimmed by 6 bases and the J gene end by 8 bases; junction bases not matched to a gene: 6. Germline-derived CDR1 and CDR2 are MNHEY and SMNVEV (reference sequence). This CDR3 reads CASRTGFGGYTF. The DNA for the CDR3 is TGTGCCAGCAGGACAGGGTTCGGAGGCTACACCTTC.

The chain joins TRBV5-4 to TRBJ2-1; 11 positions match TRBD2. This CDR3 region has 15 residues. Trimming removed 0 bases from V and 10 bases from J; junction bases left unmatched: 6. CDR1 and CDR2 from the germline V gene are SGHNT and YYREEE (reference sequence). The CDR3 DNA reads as TGTGCCAGCAGCTTGGCACTAGCGGGAGAACGAGAGCAGTTCTTC. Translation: CASSLALAGEREQFF.

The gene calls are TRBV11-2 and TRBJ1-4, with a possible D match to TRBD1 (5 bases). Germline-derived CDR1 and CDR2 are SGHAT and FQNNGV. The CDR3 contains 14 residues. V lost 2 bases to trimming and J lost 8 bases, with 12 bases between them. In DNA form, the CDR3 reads TGTGCCAGCAGCTTATTCAGGGAGGGCGAAAAACTGTTTTTT. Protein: CASSLFREGEKLFF.

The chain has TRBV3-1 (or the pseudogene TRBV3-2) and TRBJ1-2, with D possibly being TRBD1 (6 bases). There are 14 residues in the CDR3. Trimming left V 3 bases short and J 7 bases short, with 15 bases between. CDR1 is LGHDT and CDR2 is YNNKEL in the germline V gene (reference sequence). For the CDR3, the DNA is TGTGCCAGCAGCCAGGGGGCAGCTCGTGGTGGCTACACCTTC. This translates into CASSQGAARGGYTF.

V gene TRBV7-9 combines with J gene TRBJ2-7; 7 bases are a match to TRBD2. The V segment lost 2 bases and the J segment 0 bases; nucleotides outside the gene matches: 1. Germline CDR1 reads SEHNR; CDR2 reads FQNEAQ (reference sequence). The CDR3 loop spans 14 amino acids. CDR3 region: CASSLSGDSYEQYV. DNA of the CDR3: TGTGCCAGCAGCTTAAGCGGGGACTCCTACGAGCAGTACGTC.

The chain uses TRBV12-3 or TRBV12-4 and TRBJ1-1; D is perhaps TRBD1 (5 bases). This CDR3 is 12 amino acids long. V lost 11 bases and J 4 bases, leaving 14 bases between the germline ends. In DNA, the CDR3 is TGTGCCTCGCAGGGATGGGGCACTGAAGCTTTCTTT. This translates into CASQGWGTEAFF.

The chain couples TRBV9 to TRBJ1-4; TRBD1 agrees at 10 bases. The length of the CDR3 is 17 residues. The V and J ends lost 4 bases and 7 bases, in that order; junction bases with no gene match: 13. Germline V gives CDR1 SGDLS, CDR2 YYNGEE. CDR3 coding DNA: TGTGCCAGCAGCACCCGGGACAGGGGCTATAGGAGTGAAAAACTGTTTTTT. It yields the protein CASSTRDRGYRSEKLFF.